The present entry profiles one TCR beta chain with its context. What it binds is unknown. This entry is derived from a study of identical twins. Study-wide results and limits: There were fewer insertions in abundant cord blood beta clonotypes, but memory repertoires showed no such pattern. The same donors were not followed; conclusions instead depended on cross-sectional statistical analysis. Out-of-frame TCR alpha sharing observed in monozygotic twins exceeded model estimates.

This CDR3 is built from 18 residues. V lost 11 bases, J lost 0 bases, and 23 bases lay in between. TCRdb recomputed calls from the 5' RACE reads with MiXCR, one row per CDR3 protein. The sample records about 530,000 distinct CDR3 sequences, approximately 20% being singletons. These data were also reused for a study on yellow fever vaccine responses in identical twins. That work contributes: Twins' vaccine T cell responses were reported to seem partly convergent and partly personalized.

This TCR came from a woman younger than 35 in good health. J is TRBJ2-6 and V is TRBV12-3 or TRBV12-4; D unresolved. Material for sequencing was CD4+ T cells sorted from blood. CDR3 coding DNA: TGTGCCCTCAGTTTAGATAGCCCATCAGTCTCTGGGGCCAACGTCCTGACTTTC. Residues: CALSLDSPSVSGANVLTF.